This T cell receptor beta chain was recovered during a study of T cell changes during pregnancy in multiple sclerosis (dated by TCRdb to about 2019). General notes on the study: The study looked at changes in the T cell repertoire across pregnancy in women with multiple sclerosis.

Library preparation was by the immunoSEQ multiplex PCR assay. In its TCRdb copy, this immuneACCESS table keeps in-frame sequences only and misses some clones. Where compared with another copy, unresolved V genes explain less than half of these, and the others have no known cause. The table for this sample lists under 40,000 clones; 85% to 95% of them were counted only once. Less than 0.4% of the sample is held by the ten biggest clonotypes. The CDR3 goes from the cysteine to the phenylalanine over 13 residues. The DNA shown is the 39-base CDR3, in frame from base 1. Via the germline V gene, CDR1 is SGHRS and CDR2 YFSETQ. Comments on this clone: Its cognate antigen has yet to be identified. The junction shows a germline mismatch at one end, possibly a read error.

The chain couples TRBV5-1 to TRBJ1-1; D gene: possibly TRBD1, on 6 matching bases. The source material was CD4+ T cells from peripheral blood mononuclear cells, sampled in the second trimester of pregnancy. The TCR comes from a female donor with multiple sclerosis, enrolled in a pregnancy study. At the DNA level, the sequence is TGCGCCAGCACCTTGGGCAGGGGAAGGGAAGCTTTCTTT. This is translated as CASTLGRGREAFF.